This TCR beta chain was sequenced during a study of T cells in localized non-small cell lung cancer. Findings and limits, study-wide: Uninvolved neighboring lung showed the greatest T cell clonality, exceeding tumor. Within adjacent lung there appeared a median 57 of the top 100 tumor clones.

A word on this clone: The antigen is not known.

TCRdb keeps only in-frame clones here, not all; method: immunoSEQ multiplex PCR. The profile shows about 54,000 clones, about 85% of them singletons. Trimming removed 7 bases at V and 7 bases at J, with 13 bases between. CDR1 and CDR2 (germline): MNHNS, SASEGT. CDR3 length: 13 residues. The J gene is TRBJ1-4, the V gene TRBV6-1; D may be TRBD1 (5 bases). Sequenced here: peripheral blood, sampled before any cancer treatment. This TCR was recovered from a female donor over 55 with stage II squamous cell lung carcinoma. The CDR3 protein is CASTGIGGEKLFF. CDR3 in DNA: TGTGCCAGCACGGGTATCGGGGGTGAAAAACTGTTTTTT.